This TCR beta chain comes out of a study of shared T cell receptors in the human thymus (dated by TCRdb to the early 2020s). Regarding the study in general: The study examined how self-reactive, shared T-cell receptor alpha chains are generated in the human thymus.

Regarding this clone: Which antigen it targets is not known. No clone much larger than this one lies a single base away; base qualities are absent.

The CDR3 sequence holds 15 residues, the cysteine and phenylalanine included. Only the CDR3 region is kept as DNA, spanning 45 bases read in frame from base 1. CDR1 and CDR2 were assigned from the germline V gene as SGHVS and FQNEAQ. Here V drops 5 bases and J drops 6 bases, and the junction holds 7 bases not matched to any gene. Receptor amplification or capture employed the immunoSEQ multiplex PCR assay. TCRdb's version of the immuneACCESS table is confined to in-frame rearrangements and falls short of the full clone set. An unresolved V gene accounts for under half of the shortfall where checked; the remainder is of unknown origin. The sample includes 500,000 to 750,000 clones, with around 87% observed a single time. In total, the top ten clones hold approximately 0.01% of the sample. This same sample was also part of a study on human thymus T cells. The second study's authors report: Donors were immunologically healthy infants undergoing open corrective cardiac surgery for congenital heart defects in Finland. The thymus tissue came from surgical resects taken out during corrective cardiac surgery. Biased V and J gene segment usage appeared to be present in both thymic and peripheral blood repertoires. The related research reported highly overlapping thymic TCR repertoires among unrelated individuals. The study described the TCR alpha and beta repertoires in about eight infant thymus samples and four matching peripheral blood samples. The cohort included six male and a couple of female infants, with donor ages spanning 7 to 244 days. Thymocytes were released mechanically from tissue and stored at -70 °C as pellets of roughly 8.5-32 million cells. A QIAsymphony instrument was used to extract genomic DNA from the frozen cell pellets. The immunoSEQ multiplex PCR assay was used to amplify the TCRB and TCRAD loci from a standardized amount of quality-controlled genomic DNA. The V(D)J region was spanned by amplicons of a length sufficient to cover the CDR3 and to identify V and J genes. The amplicons were sequenced on an Illumina platform via the commercial immunoSEQ service. Primer bias and sequencing errors were corrected using previously described methods, and TCRAD and TCRB definitions followed the IMGT database. immunoSEQ Analyzer 3.0 and VDJTools were used for repertoire analysis, which covered basic statistics, V/J segment usage, diversity estimates, rarefaction and pairwise overlap. Chao1, ChaoE, Efron-Thisted, Shannon and inverse Simpson indices were used to estimate diversity, which was also estimated on datasets down-sampled to the smallest sample. Repertoire overlap used strict matching of CDR3 nucleotide sequence, V gene and J gene, with Jaccard-based multidimensional scaling clustering. On average, thymus samples gave about 810,000 unique TCRB clonotypes, whereas blood samples gave roughly 80,000.

The chain is made from TRBV7-8 and TRBJ2-5; TRBD2 agrees with 12 junctional bases. The receptor comes from a boy in the first two years of life with a congenital heart defect. Donor details come from another sample of the same person, matched by shared clones. Sample: thymocytes. The DNA sequence is given as TGTGCCAGCAGCCCGACTAGCGGGAGCGGGAAGACCCAGTACTTC. Its product reads: CASSPTSGSGKTQYF.